This T cell receptor beta chain was sequenced in a study of shared clonotypes between healthy human individuals. Worth noting for this clone: The antigen remains undetermined.

Between the trimmed V and J ends, which lost 5 bases and 4 bases, there was a span of 14 bases. The length of the CDR3 is 14 residues. Germline CDR1 is MDHEN and CDR2 is SYDVKM. Study-wide findings and caveats: Among the subsets, naive ones generally showed larger estimated richness than memory ones. Shared across several donors were roughly 5% of the naive CD4 clonotypes. Clonotype sharing levels among donors were expected to vary with sequencing depth. Lower generation probabilities were found for non-shared clonotypes than for those shared by all four donors.

TCRdb's copy holds only in-frame clones and misses some; the assay was immunoSEQ multiplex PCR. The data contain roughly 520,000 clones, 90% to 97% of them singletons. Material for sequencing was naive CD4+ T cells sorted from blood. Regarding subset: CD45RA+ positively selected. This rearrangement joins TRBV28 to TRBJ1-1, with a weak D call TRBD1 (6 bases). The clonotype originates from a woman aged 25-40 years in good health. The CDR3 nucleotides read TGTGCCAGCAGTCCAGGGGCCTCTGCCACTGAAGCTTTCTTT. It yields the protein CASSPGASATEAFF.